What follows describes a single TCR beta chain. Those who participated ranged in age from about 18 to 95 years and resided in some 24 US areas. Self-reported history from a screening survey and questionnaire set each donor's cohort. Among Cohort 3 donors, those recovered had two negative PCRs, clearance, or symptom resolution. Generated by immunoSEQ multiplex PCR, the TCRdb table keeps only in-frame clones and is missing some. The sample records a few hundred thousand clones, roughly 88% being singletons. This CDR3 is 15 amino acids long. Germline lookup yields CDR1 SGHRS and CDR2 YFSETQ. V shed 2 bases, J shed 8 bases, and the junction held 5 bases outside the gene matches. This sample stems from a study of blood T cell repertoires in COVID-19.

The receptor was isolated from a woman aged 40 to 55 who had recovered from COVID-19. The rearrangement uses TRBV5-1 and TRBJ1-5; 12 bases match TRBD1. Source material: PBMCs or T cells enriched from blood (not recorded which). This chain's CDR3 is CASSFGTGGEEPQHF. In nucleotides, the CDR3 is TGCGCCAGCAGCTTCGGGACAGGGGGCGAAGAGCCCCAGCATTTT.